The 9 T cell receptor beta chains in this list originate from one sample, sequenced in a study of neurological immune-mediated disorders. TCRdb passed the 5' RACE reads through MiXCR, listing each CDR3 protein once. The profile shows about 48,000 distinct CDR3 sequences, approximately 10% of them singletons. The sequenced sample was PBMCs. The receptors were sampled from a woman aged 40 to 55 with HTLV-1-associated myelopathy (HAM/TSP).

This clonotype was counted ten times or more. V gene TRBV4-3 combines with J gene TRBJ2-7; D possibly matches TRBD1 or TRBD2 (5 bases each). V shed 0 bases and J shed 1 base, with 19 bases lying between them. Looked up from germline, CDR1 is LGHNA and CDR2 is YSLEER. CDR3 length: 18 amino acids. The CDR3 nucleotides are TGCGCCAGCAGCCAAGAGATCGGGACCCTACGAACGTCCTACGAGCAGTACTTC. Translation gives CASSQEIGTLRTSYEQYF.

This chain uses TRBV11-3 with TRBJ2-7; D ambiguous. The CDR3 sequence is 15 residues long. The germline CDR1 and CDR2 sequences are SGHNT and YENEEA. The V gene lost 1 base and the J gene lost 3 bases, with 13 bases spanning the gap. DNA for the CDR3: TGTGCCAGCAGCTTAGGGGCTCGCGAGAGCTACGAGCAGTACTTC. Protein product: CASSLGARESYEQYF.

This clonotype was counted between two and nine times. The rearrangement joins TRBV12-5 to TRBJ2-3; the match to TRBD2 covers 7 bases. CDR1 and CDR2 from the germline V gene are LGHNT and FRNRAP. CDR3 length: 14 residues. V dropped 0 bases and J dropped 8; count of bases not matched to a gene: 5. The DNA for the CDR3 is TGTGCTAGTGGTTTGGTAGTTGGGGGGGTTACGCAGTATTTT. This codes for CASGLVVGGVTQYF.

This clonotype was counted ten times or more. This chain joins TRBV9 and TRBJ1-6, with D maybe TRBD1 (5 bases). V was pared by 4 bases and J by 7 bases, with 15 bases between. The CDR3 totals 15 residues. Germline-derived CDR1 and CDR2 are SGDLS and YYNGEE. The CDR3 sequence is CASSPPGTYNSPLHF. The CDR3 nucleotides read TGTGCCAGCAGCCCACCCGGGACGTACAATTCACCCCTCCACTTT.

Concerning this clonotype itself: A much larger clone differs by one base, so this may be a read error. The V gene is TRBV29-1, the J gene TRBJ2-7, with D perhaps assigned TRBD1 or TRBD2 (6 bases each). V gave up 2 bases and J gave up 7 bases, with 15 bases separating them. CDR1 is SQVTM, CDR2 ANQGSEA, per germline. The CDR3 contains 13 residues. The CDR3 is CSVEQGTRDEQYF. The CDR3 DNA is TGCAGCGTTGAACAGGGGACGCGGGATGAGCAGTACTTC.

There are many counts of this clonotype. The chain links TRBV5-1 to TRBJ2-5, with 7 bases identical to TRBD1. The CDR3 totals 15 residues. CDR1 is SGHRS and CDR2 is YFSETQ in the germline V gene. V lost 0 bases to trimming and J lost 1 base; unmatched junction nucleotides: 3. The DNA for the CDR3 is TGCGCCAGCAGCTTGGTGGGACAGCCCCAAGAGACCCAGTACTTC. Encoded protein: CASSLVGQPQETQYF.

In its sample, this clonotype was seen a few times. The chain couples TRBV9 to TRBJ2-1; D remains ambiguous. The CDR3 length is 14 residues. Germline V lookup: CDR1 SGDLS, CDR2 YYNGEE. Trimming removed 3 bases at V and 7 bases at J, with 14 bases between. The CDR3 DNA sequence: TGTGCCAGCAGCGAAAGGCACCCGGCGAATGAGCAGTTCTTC. Its translation is CASSERHPANEQFF.

This clonotype was counted many times. The chain uses TRBV5-1 and TRBJ2-7, with 8 bases aligning to TRBD1. This CDR3 contains 15 residues. Trimming took 4 bases from V and 7 from J; bases not matched to a gene: 13. CDR1 and CDR2 from the germline V gene are SGHRS and YFSETQ. Here the CDR3 DNA reads TGCGCCAGCAGCCTCGGGACAGGAAATTCACGGGAGCAGTACTTC. Protein product: CASSLGTGNSREQYF.

This clonotype was recorded many times. The chain joins TRBV20-1 to TRBJ1-5, with D unresolved. The CDR3 has 14 amino acids. Trimming pared 6 bases from V and 7 bases from J, leaving 19 bases between. The germline gives CDR1 DFQATT, CDR2 SNEGSKA (reference sequence). CDR3 in amino acids: CSARGGDPQQPQHF. In DNA form, the CDR3 reads TGCAGTGCGCGCGGAGGTGACCCGCAACAGCCCCAGCATTTT.